This TCR beta chain stems from a study of T cells after yellow fever vaccination. The CDR3 covers 13 residues. Germline lookup yields CDR1 LGHDT and CDR2 YNNKEL (reference sequence). Between the trimmed V and J ends, which lost 10 bases and 2 bases, there was a span of 9 bases. A single record per CDR3 protein comes from TCRdb applying MiXCR to the 5' RACE reads. The table has about 130,000 distinct CDR3 sequences, 7.5% to 10% seen once. This material consisted of CD8+ T cells sorted from PBMCs, taken on the day of the yellow fever booster vaccination. The rearrangement links TRBV3-1 to TRBJ2-6; the D is unclear. The TCR was taken from a man aged 18 to 29 who received the YFV17D yellow fever vaccine. The CDR3 spells CATNGPGANVLTF. DNA of the CDR3: TGTGCCACCAACGGCCCTGGGGCCAACGTCCTGACTTTC.